The 14 T cell receptor beta chains below were found in one sample sequenced in a study of blood T cell repertoires in COVID-19. Profiled with immunoSEQ multiplex PCR; TCRdb holds only in-frame clones, not every one. Among roughly 80,000 clones, approximately 88% were seen once, and the ten largest hold 4.5% to 7%. Sequencing was done on a sample of peripheral blood. Receptor source: a man aged 50-60 years with active COVID-19.

The chain combines TRBV4-3 with TRBJ2-3; 9 bases line up with TRBD1. Per the germline V gene, CDR1 is LGHNA and CDR2 is YSLEER. J lost 3 bases, V lost 5 bases, and 9 bases had no gene match. The CDR3 is 16 residues long. CDR3 region: CASSSSTGGLTDTQYF. DNA of the CDR3: TGCGCCAGCAGCTCTTCGACAGGGGGTCTGACAGATACGCAGTATTTT.

CDR3 amino acids: CASSSDGKQPQHF. CDR3 nucleotide sequence: TGTGCCAGCAGCTCGGACGGGAAACAGCCCCAGCATTTT. The rearrangement joins TRBV7-2 to TRBJ1-5; D call uncertain. CDR3 length equals 13 residues. Germline CDR1 reads SGHTA; CDR2 reads FQGNSA. Between the trimmed V and J ends, which lost 4 bases and 7 bases, there was a span of 11 bases.

The rearrangement uses TRBV4-3 and TRBJ2-5; 10 bases agree with TRBD2. The length of the CDR3 is 14 residues. Germline lookup yields CDR1 LGHNA and CDR2 YSLEER. Losses at the gene ends were 3 bases for V and 8 bases for J; bases not matched to a gene: 6. The CDR3 DNA is TGCGCCAGCAGCCAGGCTAGCGGGGGAGCAACCCAGTACTTC. This translates into CASSQASGGATQYF.

The CDR3 loop reads CASSLAPEAGYGYTF. The DNA for the CDR3 is TGCGCCAGCAGCTTAGCTCCGGAAGCGGGCTATGGCTACACCTTC. The chain couples TRBV10-2 to TRBJ1-2; the D is unclear. V dropped 6 bases and J dropped 4 bases, with 18 bases sitting between them. Germline assignment: CDR1 WSHSY and CDR2 SAAADI. CDR3 length equals 15 residues.

The chain couples TRBV7-2 to TRBJ1-2, with 9 bases that match TRBD1. The junction had 4 bases not matched to a gene; V was cut back by 2 bases and J by 3 bases. Germline CDR1 SGHTA, CDR2 FQGNSA. The CDR3 runs to 15 residues. The CDR3 loop reads CASSLTRDRDYGYTF. The DNA of the CDR3 is TGTGCCAGCAGCTTAACTAGGGACAGGGACTATGGCTACACCTTC.

This sequence joins TRBV11-2 and TRBJ2-2; 11 bases match TRBD2. The V gene's germline CDR1 is SGHAT and CDR2 FQNNGV. With V trimmed by 4 bases and J by 5 bases, 3 bases remained unmatched. The CDR3 spans 15 residues. The chain's CDR3 is CASSSWTSGTGELFF. CDR3 nucleotide sequence: TGTGCCAGCAGCTCCTGGACTAGCGGGACCGGGGAGCTGTTTTTT.

J is TRBJ1-6 and V is TRBV19; 9 bases line up with TRBD1. Germline V gene data show CDR1 as LNHDA and CDR2 as SQIVND (reference sequence). The CDR3 is 16 amino acids. Trimming took 4 bases from V and 3 from J; bases not matched to a gene: 4. CDR3 loop: CASSTPDRGYNSPLHF. CDR3 coding DNA: TGTGCCAGTAGTACCCCGGACAGGGGCTATAATTCACCCCTCCACTTT.

V is TRBV10-2 and J is TRBJ1-2; unclear D gene. The V gene lost 2 bases and the J gene lost 4 bases, with 14 bases spanning the gap. The CDR3 spans 15 residues. Germline V gene data show CDR1 as WSHSY and CDR2 as SAAADI. The CDR3 is CASSEREGLFYGYTF. DNA of the CDR3: TGCGCCAGCAGTGAGAGGGAGGGCCTTTTCTATGGCTACACCTTC.

This clone came up once. The chain couples TRBV28 to TRBJ2-7; the match to TRBD2 covers 8 bases. There are 15 residues in the CDR3. V dropped 4 bases and J dropped 2; count of bases not matched to a gene: 7. CDR1 MDHEN and CDR2 SYDVKM come from the germline V gene. The chain's CDR3 is CASSSLGGGPYEQYF. The CDR3 DNA reads as TGTGCCAGCAGTTCCCTCGGGGGGGGCCCCTACGAGCAGTACTTC.

The chain couples TRBV7-2 to TRBJ2-1; 7 nucleotides line up with TRBD1. The V gene's germline CDR1 is SGHTA and CDR2 FQGNSA. Losses at the gene ends were 5 bases for V and 7 bases for J; bases not matched to a gene: 14. This CDR3 has 16 residues. The CDR3 bases are TGTGCCAGCAGCCCACGGAACAGGGGCCAGCTTAATGAGCAGTTCTTC. Protein product: CASSPRNRGQLNEQFF.

This clone was seen a few times. This chain joins TRBV3-1 (or the pseudogene TRBV3-2) and TRBJ2-1, with 11 positions matching TRBD1. CDR1 and CDR2 (germline): LGHDT, YNNKEL (reference sequence). Trimming cost V 4 bases and J 9 bases; bases outside gene matches: 8. The CDR3 extends over 15 amino acids. CDR3 region: CASSRGQGADGEQFF. The CDR3 DNA sequence: TGTGCCAGCAGCCGCGGACAGGGGGCGGACGGTGAGCAGTTCTTC.

The J gene is TRBJ2-3, the V gene TRBV2; D gene ambiguous. The CDR3 spans 11 residues. The V gene's germline CDR1 is SNHLY and CDR2 FYNNEI. V lost 5 bases to trimming and J lost 2 bases, with 2 bases between them. DNA for the CDR3: TGTGCCAGCAGTTACACAGATACGCAGTATTTT. Its protein product is CASSYTDTQYF.

The V call is TRBV5-8, the J call TRBJ1-1, with D possibly TRBD1 on 5 matching bases. There are 13 residues in the CDR3. The V end lost 4 bases, the J end lost 6 bases, and 13 bases lay between the germline ends. Germline CDR1 SGHTS, CDR2 YDEGEE. Written as DNA, the CDR3 is TGTGCCAGCAGCGTCAGGGTTGTTGCTGAAGCTTTCTTT. This codes for CASSVRVVAEAFF.

The rearrangement joins TRBV19 to TRBJ1-2; 8 bases are shared with TRBD1. J gave up 6 bases and V 5 bases, and 5 bases lay outside the gene matches. The CDR3 consists of 13 residues. Germline-derived CDR1 and CDR2 are LNHDA and SQIVND (reference sequence). The chain's CDR3 is CASSADRGNGYTF. The CDR3 bases are TGTGCCAGTAGTGCAGACAGGGGAAATGGCTACACCTTC. The whole variable domain, remainder taken from reference TRBV19 and TRBJ1-2, is DGGITQSPKYLFRKEGQNVTLSCEQNLNHDAMYWYRQDPGQGLRLIYYSQIVNDFQKGDIAEGYSVSREKKESFPLTVTSAQKNPTAFYLCASSADRGNGYTFGSGTRLTVV.